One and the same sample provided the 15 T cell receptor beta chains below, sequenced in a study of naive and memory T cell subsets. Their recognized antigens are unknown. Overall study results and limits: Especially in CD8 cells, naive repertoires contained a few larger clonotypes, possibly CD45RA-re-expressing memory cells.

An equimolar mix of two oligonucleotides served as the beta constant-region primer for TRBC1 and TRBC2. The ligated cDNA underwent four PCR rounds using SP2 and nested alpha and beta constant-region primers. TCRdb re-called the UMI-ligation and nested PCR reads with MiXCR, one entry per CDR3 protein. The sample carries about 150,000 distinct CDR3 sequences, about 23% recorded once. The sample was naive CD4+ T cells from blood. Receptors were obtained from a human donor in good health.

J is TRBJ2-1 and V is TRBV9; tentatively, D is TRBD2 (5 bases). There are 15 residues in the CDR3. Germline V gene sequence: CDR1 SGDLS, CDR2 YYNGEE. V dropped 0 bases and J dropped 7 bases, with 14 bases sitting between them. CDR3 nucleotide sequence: TGTGCCAGCAGCGTAGCGGCAGTGCCGGGGAATGAGCAGTTCTTC. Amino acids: CASSVAAVPGNEQFF.

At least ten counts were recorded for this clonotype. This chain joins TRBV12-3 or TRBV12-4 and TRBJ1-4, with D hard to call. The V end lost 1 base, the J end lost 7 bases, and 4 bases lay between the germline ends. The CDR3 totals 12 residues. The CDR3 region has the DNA TGTGCCAGCAGTTTAGGTGGTGAAAAACTGTTTTTT. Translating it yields CASSLGGEKLFF.

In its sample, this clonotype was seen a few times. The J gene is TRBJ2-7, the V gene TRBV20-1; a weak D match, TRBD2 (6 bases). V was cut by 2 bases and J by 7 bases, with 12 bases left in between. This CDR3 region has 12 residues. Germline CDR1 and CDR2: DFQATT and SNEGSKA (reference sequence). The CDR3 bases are TGCAGTGCTAGAAAACTAGCAGGAGAGCAGTACTTC. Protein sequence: CSARKLAGEQYF.

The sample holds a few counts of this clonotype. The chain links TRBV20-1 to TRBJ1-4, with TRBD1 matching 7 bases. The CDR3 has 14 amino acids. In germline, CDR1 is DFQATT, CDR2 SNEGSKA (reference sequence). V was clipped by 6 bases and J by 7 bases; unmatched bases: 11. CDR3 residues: CSAVLQGLREKLFF. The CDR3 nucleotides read TGCAGTGCCGTCTTACAGGGGTTGCGTGAAAAACTGTTTTTT.

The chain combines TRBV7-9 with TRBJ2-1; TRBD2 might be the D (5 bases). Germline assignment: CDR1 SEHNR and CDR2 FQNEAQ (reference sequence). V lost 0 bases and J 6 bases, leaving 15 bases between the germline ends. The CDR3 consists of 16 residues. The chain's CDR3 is CASSLARGGGRNEQFF. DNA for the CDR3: TGTGCCAGCAGCTTAGCCCGTGGAGGAGGTCGCAATGAGCAGTTCTTC.

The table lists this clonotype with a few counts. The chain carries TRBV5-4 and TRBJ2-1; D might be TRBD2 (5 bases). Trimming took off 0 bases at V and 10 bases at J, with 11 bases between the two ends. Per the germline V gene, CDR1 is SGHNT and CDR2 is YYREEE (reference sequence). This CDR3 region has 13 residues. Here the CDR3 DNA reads TGTGCCAGCAGCTTGGATGAGGGTCTAGAGCAGTTCTTC. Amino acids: CASSLDEGLEQFF. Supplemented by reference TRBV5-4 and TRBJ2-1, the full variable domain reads ETGVTQSPTHLIKTRGQQVTLRCSSQSGHNTVSWYQQALGQGPQFIFQYYREEENGRGNFPPRFSGLQFPNYSSELNVNALELDDSALYLCASSLDEGLEQFFGPGTRLTVL.

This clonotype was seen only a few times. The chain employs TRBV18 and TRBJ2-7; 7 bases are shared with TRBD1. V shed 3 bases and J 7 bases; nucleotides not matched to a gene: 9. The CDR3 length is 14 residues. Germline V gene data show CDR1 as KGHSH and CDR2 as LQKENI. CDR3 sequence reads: CASSPGTARGEQYF. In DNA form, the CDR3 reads TGTGCCAGCTCACCGGGGACAGCGAGGGGGGAGCAGTACTTC.

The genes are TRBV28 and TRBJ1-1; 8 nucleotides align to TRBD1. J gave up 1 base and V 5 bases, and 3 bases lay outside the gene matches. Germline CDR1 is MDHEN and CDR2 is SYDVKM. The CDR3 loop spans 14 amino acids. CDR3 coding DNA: TGTGCCAGCAGTCCTACAGGGGGGAACACTGAAGCTTTCTTT. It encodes CASSPTGGNTEAFF.

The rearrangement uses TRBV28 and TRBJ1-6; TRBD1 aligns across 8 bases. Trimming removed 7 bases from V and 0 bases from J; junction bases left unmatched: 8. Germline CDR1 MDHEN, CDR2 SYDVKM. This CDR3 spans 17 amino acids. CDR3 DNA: TGTGCCAGCACCTGGGACAGGCAGAGCTCCTATAATTCACCCCTCCACTTT. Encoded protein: CASTWDRQSSYNSPLHF.

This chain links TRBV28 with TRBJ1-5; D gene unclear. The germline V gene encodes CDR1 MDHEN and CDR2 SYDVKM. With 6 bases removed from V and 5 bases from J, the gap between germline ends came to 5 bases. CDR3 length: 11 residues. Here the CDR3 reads CASRGDQPQHF. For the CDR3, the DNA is TGTGCCAGCAGGGGAGATCAGCCCCAGCATTTT.

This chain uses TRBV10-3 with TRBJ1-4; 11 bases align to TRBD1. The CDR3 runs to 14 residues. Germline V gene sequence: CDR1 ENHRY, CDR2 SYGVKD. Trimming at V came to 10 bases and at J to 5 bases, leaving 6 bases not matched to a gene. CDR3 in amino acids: CATGDRGWNEKLFF. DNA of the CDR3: TGTGCCACCGGGGACAGGGGGTGGAATGAAAAACTGTTTTTT.

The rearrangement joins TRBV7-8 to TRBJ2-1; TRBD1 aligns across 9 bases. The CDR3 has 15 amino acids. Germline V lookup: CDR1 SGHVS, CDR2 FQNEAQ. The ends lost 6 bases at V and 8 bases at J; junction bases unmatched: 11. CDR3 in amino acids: CASRSHGTGIDEQFF. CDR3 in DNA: TGTGCCAGCAGAAGCCACGGGACAGGGATCGATGAGCAGTTCTTC.

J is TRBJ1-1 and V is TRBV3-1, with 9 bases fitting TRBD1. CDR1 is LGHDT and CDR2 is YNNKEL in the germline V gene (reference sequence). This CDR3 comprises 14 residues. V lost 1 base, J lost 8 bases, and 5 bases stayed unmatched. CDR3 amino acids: CASSQGTGAGEAFF. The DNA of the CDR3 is TGTGCCAGCAGCCAAGGGACAGGGGCTGGGGAAGCTTTCTTT.

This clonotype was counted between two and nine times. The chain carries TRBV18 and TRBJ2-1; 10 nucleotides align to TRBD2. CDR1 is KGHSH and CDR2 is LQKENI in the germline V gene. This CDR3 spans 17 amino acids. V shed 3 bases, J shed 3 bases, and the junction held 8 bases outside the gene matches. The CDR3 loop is CASSPRPASGSYNEQFF. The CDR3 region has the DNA TGTGCCAGCTCACCCCGCCCGGCTAGCGGGAGCTACAATGAGCAGTTCTTC.

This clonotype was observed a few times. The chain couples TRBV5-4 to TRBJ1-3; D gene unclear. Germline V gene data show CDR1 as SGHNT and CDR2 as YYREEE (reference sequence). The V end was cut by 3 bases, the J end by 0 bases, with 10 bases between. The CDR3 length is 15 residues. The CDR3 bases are TGTGCCAGCAGCTCCGACACAAACTCTGGAAACACCATATATTTT. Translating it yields CASSSDTNSGNTIYF.